Below are 22 T cell receptor beta chains sequenced from a single sample in a study of blood T cells in healthy people across ages. Sample-barcoded 5' priming and a J-beta primer mix drove a second PCR of roughly 6 to 12 cycles. TCRdb redid the calling of the 5' RACE reads with MiXCR, one entry per CDR3 protein. The sample contains 870,000 or so distinct CDR3 sequences, more than 25% of which appear only once. Sequences were obtained from blood. These receptors all come from a woman of 80 years or more in good health.

This clonotype occurred many times. The chain joins TRBV6-2 or TRBV6-3 to TRBJ1-2; TRBD1 agrees at 10 bases. Germline V gene data show CDR1 as MNHEY and CDR2 as SVGEGT. Unmatched junction bases numbered 9, after V lost 6 bases and J lost 5 bases. This CDR3 is built from 15 residues. The CDR3, as DNA: TGTGCCAGCAGCCGCGGACAGGGGGTAACGTATGGCTACACCTTC. Amino acid sequence: CASSRGQGVTYGYTF.

This clonotype was found many times. This chain joins TRBV5-5 and TRBJ1-4; D uncertain. The ends were cut back, 8 bases at V and 7 bases at J, with 18 bases in the middle. The germline CDR1 and CDR2 sequences are SGHKS and YYEKEE (reference sequence). There are 14 residues in the CDR3. CDR3 DNA sequence: TGTGCCAGTAGAGCCCCGGCGAACGGTGAAAAACTGTTTTTT. Its protein product is CASRAPANGEKLFF.

The table lists this clonotype with a count of one. A much bigger clone sits one base away, suggesting this may be a read error. Written as DNA, the CDR3 is TGTGCCAGCAGTTACGGCCAGGGTTTAAGATCCCCCCACTTT. Translating it yields CASSYGQGLRSPHF. The chain combines TRBV6-5 with TRBJ1-6; tentative D call: TRBD1 (5 bases). CDR1 is MNHEY and CDR2 is SVGAGI in the germline V gene. This CDR3 contains 14 residues. V was trimmed by 2 bases and J by 18 bases, leaving 20 bases between them.

Note on this clonotype: Just one base apart from a much larger clone, this may be a read error. The chain employs TRBV5-1 and TRBJ1-4; 7 bases are a match to TRBD1. CDR1 and CDR2 from the germline V gene are SGHRS and YFSETQ. This CDR3 spans 15 amino acids. Here the CDR3 reads CASSPTGSTNEKRFF. In nucleotides, the CDR3 is TGCGCCAGCAGCCCGACAGGGTCAACTAATGAAAAACGGTTTTTT.

This chain joins TRBV12-5 and TRBJ2-5; D may match TRBD1 or TRBD2 (5 bases each). Germline V gene data show CDR1 as LGHNT and CDR2 as FRNRAP. V gave up 7 bases and J gave up 2 bases, with 17 bases separating them. The CDR3 is 15 residues long. This CDR3 is CASARGELGQETQYF. The CDR3 region has the DNA TGTGCTAGTGCCCGAGGGGAGCTGGGGCAAGAGACCCAGTACTTC.

This clonotype occurred once. A much larger clone is a single base away; this may be a read error. The chain employs TRBV5-6 and TRBJ2-7; D is undetermined. The CDR3 runs to 14 residues. Germline V gives CDR1 SGHDT, CDR2 YYEEEE. Trimming cost V 5 bases and J 2 bases, with 14 bases left between them. The chain's CDR3 is CASSSPSRTYEQYF. DNA for the CDR3: TGTGCCAGCAGTTCACCGTCTCGAACCTACGAGCAGTACTTC. Complete variable domain (other parts from reference TRBV5-6 and TRBJ2-7): DAGVTQSPTHLIKTRGQQVTLRCSPKSGHDTVSWYQQALGQGPQFIFQYYEEEERQRGNFPDRFSGHQFPNYSSELNVNALLLGDSALYLCASSSPSRTYEQYFGPGTRLTVT.

This clonotype occurred once. The chain uses TRBV5-1 and TRBJ2-7; the match to TRBD2 covers 12 bases. CDR1 is SGHRS and CDR2 is YFSETQ in the germline V gene. Germline trimming cut 0 bases from V and 4 bases from J; bases unmatched to any gene: 5. The CDR3 has 16 residues. The DNA of the CDR3 is TGCGCCAGCAGCTTGGCCCTAGCGGGGGGGTGGTACGAGCAGTACTTC. It is translated as CASSLALAGGWYEQYF.

The chain recombines TRBV18 with TRBJ2-4; TRBD2 aligns across 9 bases. CDR3 length: 16 amino acids. CDR1 is KGHSH and CDR2 is LQKENI in the germline V gene. V lost 0 bases to trimming and J lost 13 bases; unmatched junction nucleotides: 13. CDR3 nucleotides: TGTGCCAGCTCACCACCGGAAGCGGGGGGACTGCGGGAGCAGTACTTC. It codes for CASSPPEAGGLREQYF.

The rearrangement links TRBV7-2 to TRBJ2-5; D gene ambiguous. The DNA matches TRBJ2-7 better at its end, which makes the J call doubtful. The CDR3 contains 15 residues. Germline lookup yields CDR1 SGHTA and CDR2 FQGNSA. The CDR3 DNA sequence: TGTGCCAGCAGCTTAAGGTGGGTCGGTCCCTACGAGCAGTACTTC. Encoded protein: CASSLRWVGPYEQYF.

The chain is built from TRBV5-1 and TRBJ1-6; D gene unclear. The CDR3 is 13 amino acids. V shed 4 bases and J shed 9 bases, with 11 bases lying between them. Germline assignment: CDR1 SGHRS and CDR2 YFSETQ. CDR3 bases: TGCGCCAGCAGCAACAGTTCTCTTTCACCCCTCCACTTT. As protein: CASSNSSLSPLHF.

This clonotype has a count of ten or more. V usage is TRBV7-2 and J usage is TRBJ2-1; 10 bases are a match to TRBD1. Germline lookup yields CDR1 SGHTA and CDR2 FQGNSA. With 4 bases clipped from V and 6 bases from J, the junction kept 6 bases outside the gene matches. This CDR3 is 15 amino acids long. CDR3 nucleotide sequence: TGTGCCAGCAGCTCAGGACAGGGGGAGCCCAATGAGCAGTTCTTC. This codes for CASSSGQGEPNEQFF.

Of note for this clonotype: One base away lies a much larger clone, so this may be a sequencing read error. The rearrangement links TRBV3-1 to TRBJ1-2; D gene unclear. This CDR3 has 15 amino acids. The germline CDR1 and CDR2 sequences are LGHDT and YNNKEL (reference sequence). V dropped 1 base and J dropped 3 bases, with 12 bases sitting between them. The CDR3, as DNA: TGTGCCAGCAGCCAAGGGGCAAGGAGTGACTATGGCTACACCTTC. Translation gives CASSQGARSDYGYTF.

At least ten counts were recorded for this clonotype. The gene calls are TRBV18 and TRBJ2-3; 14 positions match TRBD2. The CDR3 extends over 19 amino acids. The V gene's germline CDR1 is KGHSH and CDR2 LQKENI. V gave up 6 bases and J gave up 2 bases; unmatched junction bases: 13. The CDR3 nucleotides are TGTGCCAGCTCGCCGCTACCGGGACTAGCGGGGGCCGACACAGATACGCAGTATTTT. Translation gives CASSPLPGLAGADTDTQYF.

The CDR3 DNA is TGTGCCAGCAGCCTACCCGGGACTAATGGAAATGGCTACACCTTC. Amino acid sequence: CASSLPGTNGNGYTF. The chain recombines TRBV12-3 or TRBV12-4 with TRBJ1-2; tentative D call: TRBD1 (5 bases). The V gene lost 6 bases and the J gene lost 6 bases, with 20 bases spanning the gap. This CDR3 has 15 residues.

For this clonotype: This clone may be a read error of a much larger clone one base away. The chain employs TRBV12-3 or TRBV12-4 and TRBJ2-3; D gene unclear. CDR3 length: 15 amino acids. The V gene lost 6 bases and the J gene lost 3 bases, with 16 bases spanning the gap. In DNA form, the CDR3 reads TGTGCCAGCAGCTTTCAGGCGCAGAGGACAGATACGCAGTATTTT. It yields the protein CASSFQAQRTDTQYF.

Many counts were recorded for this clonotype. The J gene is TRBJ2-1, the V gene TRBV5-1, with TRBD1 identical over 9 bases. Unmatched junction bases numbered 9, after V lost 4 bases and J lost 10 bases. CDR3 length: 14 amino acids. Germline V gene data show CDR1 as SGHRS and CDR2 as YFSETQ. CDR3 nucleotides: TGCGCCAGCAGCCCTGAGGGACAGGGAAACGAGCAGTTCTTC. Its protein product is CASSPEGQGNEQFF.

The chain is built from TRBV5-6 and TRBJ2-4, with D hard to call. Germline CDR1 reads SGHDT; CDR2 reads YYEEEE. This CDR3 comprises 14 residues. V was cut by 3 bases and J by 3 bases, with 10 bases left in between. CDR3 sequence: CASSSTPGKNIQYF. The DNA for the CDR3 is TGTGCCAGCAGCTCGACCCCTGGCAAAAACATTCAGTACTTC.

In this sample, this clonotype turned up many times. The genes are TRBV4-1 and TRBJ2-3, with 10 bases aligning to TRBD1. Germline CDR1 reads MGHRA; CDR2 reads YSYEKL. This CDR3 has 21 amino acids. With 4 bases clipped from V and 0 bases from J, the junction kept 19 bases outside the gene matches. CDR3 nucleotides: TGCGCCAGCAGCCTAAACTCCCGGACAGGGGGGATGAGGACTAGCACAGATACGCAGTATTTT. This sequence encodes CASSLNSRTGGMRTSTDTQYF.

Note on this clonotype: A read error may account for a junction end that differs from germline. The chain uses TRBV13 and TRBJ1-2; 7 nucleotides match TRBD1. There are 14 residues in the CDR3. The germline CDR1 and CDR2 sequences are PRHDT and FYEKMQ (reference sequence). The CDR3 nucleotides are TGTGCCAACAGCTCTGACAGGGCTGACTATGGCTACACCTTC. The encoded protein is CANSSDRADYGYTF.

V is TRBV27 and J is TRBJ1-5; a possible D gene is TRBD1 (5 bases). The V end lost 6 bases, the J end lost 13 bases, and 16 bases lay between the germline ends. The germline CDR1 and CDR2 sequences are MNHEY and SMNVEV (reference sequence). The CDR3 sequence is 12 residues long. For the CDR3, the DNA is TGTGCCAGCAGCTCCTCTTGGGGCACACAGCATTTT. It yields the protein CASSSSWGTQHF.

This clonotype was found a few times. Just one base apart from a much larger clone, this may be a read error. This chain uses TRBV5-1 with TRBJ2-7; D gene unclear. This CDR3 contains 16 residues. Germline V CDR1 and CDR2: SGHRS, YFSETQ. The CDR3, as DNA: TGCGCCAGCAACTTGAGCCCTGTTATTGTCACCTACGAGCAGTACTTC. It is translated as CASNLSPVIVTYEQYF.

As to this clonotype: Possible read error: a much larger clone is one base away. The gene calls are TRBV20-1 and TRBJ2-7, with 9 bases that match TRBD1. The CDR3 runs 14 residues. V was pared by 5 bases and J by 7 bases, with 12 bases of the junction left unmatched. CDR1 and CDR2 (germline): DFQATT, SNEGSKA (reference sequence). In nucleotides, the CDR3 is TGCAGTGCTTCCGGGACAGGGACCTACAATGAGCAGTACTTC. Residues: CSASGTGTYNEQYF.